The 5 T cell receptor beta chains in this list originate from one sample, sequenced in a study of graft-versus-host responses after intestinal transplantation. Sequencing was performed with immunoSEQ multiplex PCR; in TCRdb, only in-frame clones are kept and a portion is missing. This sample has 150,000 or so clones; around 90% occur once, and the top ten carry 0.19%. Their antigens are not known. The sample was unstimulated CD4+ T cells sorted from spleen or lymph node cells, taken before intestinal transplant. These receptors were collected from a human donor who received an intestinal transplant.

The chain joins TRBV19 to TRBJ1-5; D is uncertain. The germline V and J ends were trimmed by 6 bases and 4 bases, with 13 bases remaining between them. The germline V gene has CDR1 LNHDA and CDR2 SQIVND (reference sequence). The CDR3 covers 14 residues. CDR3 loop: CASSGIGLNQPQHF. In DNA, the CDR3 is TGTGCCAGTAGCGGAATCGGACTTAATCAGCCCCAGCATTTT.

In its sample, this clone was seen a few times. This sequence joins TRBV5-1 and TRBJ1-1; the match to TRBD1 covers 7 bases. The CDR3 has 16 residues. Germline V gene data show CDR1 as SGHRS and CDR2 as YFSETQ. V lost 4 bases and J lost 0; bases outside the gene matches: 9. The CDR3 loop reads CASSRYPGTVNTEAFF. DNA of the CDR3: TGCGCCAGCAGCCGCTACCCGGGGACAGTGAACACTGAAGCTTTCTTT.

The J gene is TRBJ2-1, the V gene TRBV18; TRBD1 is a possible D gene (6 bases). Trimming took off 3 bases at V and 8 bases at J, with 17 bases between the two ends. Germline V gene sequence: CDR1 KGHSH, CDR2 LQKENI. This CDR3 is 15 amino acids long. CDR3 in DNA: TGTGCCAGCTCACCTCGGGACACTCTGGGGTATGAGCAGTTCTTC. Its protein is CASSPRDTLGYEQFF.

The chain employs TRBV18 and TRBJ1-5, with a possible D match to TRBD1 (5 bases). CDR3 size: 14 residues. Trimming removed 3 bases from V and 5 bases from J, with 11 bases in between. The germline gives CDR1 KGHSH, CDR2 LQKENI. CDR3 loop: CASSPSGDHQPQHF. As DNA, the CDR3 is TGTGCCAGCTCACCTTCCGGGGACCATCAGCCCCAGCATTTT.

The count of this clone is one. The rearrangement uses TRBV27 and TRBJ2-2, with D perhaps matching TRBD1 or TRBD2 (5 bases each). The V end was cut by 3 bases, the J end by 4 bases, with 9 bases between. Germline V gene sequence: CDR1 MNHEY, CDR2 SMNVEV (reference sequence). The CDR3 runs 14 residues. DNA of the CDR3: TGTGCCAGCAGTTTCTGGGGGACCACCGGGGAGCTGTTTTTT. Translation: CASSFWGTTGELFF.